Following are 16 T cell receptor beta chains from one sample sequenced in a study of beta chain features in type 1 diabetes. The entirety of the isolated RNA underwent reverse transcription, so expressed TCRB transcripts were sequenced. Sequenced by immunoSEQ multiplex PCR; TCRdb stores in-frame clones only, minus some. This sample carries 500,000 to 700,000 clones, 15% to 19% of them seen once, and the ten largest clones take approximately 0.087%. Sequencing used naive CD4+ T cells from blood. The receptors come from a man aged 18-30 years in good health.

This clone was detected a few times. J is TRBJ1-4 and V is TRBV5-6; 7 nucleotides align to TRBD1. There are 12 residues in the CDR3. Germline loops: CDR1 SGHDT, CDR2 YYEEEE. V shed 4 bases and J 12 bases; nucleotides not matched to a gene: 6. CDR3 DNA sequence: TGTGCCAGCAGCGCAGACAGGGTGGAACTGTTTTTT. This translates into CASSADRVELFF. The whole variable domain, filled in from reference TRBV5-6 and TRBJ1-4, reads DAGVTQSPTHLIKTRGQQVTLRCSPKSGHDTVSWYQQALGQGPQFIFQYYEEEERQRGNFPDRFSGHQFPNYSSELNVNALLLGDSALYLCASSADRVELFFGSGTQLSVL.

This clone showed up just a few times. The chain has TRBV13 and TRBJ2-1; the match to TRBD1 covers 10 bases. The CDR3 length is 15 residues. Germline loops: CDR1 PRHDT, CDR2 FYEKMQ (reference sequence). The junction had 6 bases not matched to a gene; V was cut back by 5 bases and J by 5 bases. CDR3 nucleotide sequence: TGTGCCAGCAGCCAAGACAGGGGGCTAGACAATGAGCAGTTCTTC. It is translated as CASSQDRGLDNEQFF.

V is TRBV5-1 and J is TRBJ2-2; maybe TRBD2 (5 bases). The CDR3 is made up of 13 amino acids. The germline CDR1 and CDR2 sequences are SGHRS and YFSETQ. The ends were cut back, 4 bases at V and 5 bases at J, with 9 bases in the middle. In nucleotides, the CDR3 is TGCGCCAGCAGCGAACCGGGAACCGGGGAGCTGTTTTTT. Encoded protein: CASSEPGTGELFF.

The chain uses TRBV5-4 and TRBJ2-7; 13 positions match TRBD2. CDR1 SGHNT and CDR2 YYREEE come from the germline V gene (reference sequence). The CDR3 consists of 16 residues. J lost 4 bases, V lost 4 bases, and 8 bases had no gene match. DNA for the CDR3: TGTGCCAGCAGCCCAAGGGGACTAGCGGGGATATACGAGCAGTACTTC. Protein sequence: CASSPRGLAGIYEQYF.

CDR3 DNA: TGTGCCAGCAGCTTATATCTGGCCTCGAACTACGAGCAGTACTTC. Residues: CASSLYLASNYEQYF. V usage is TRBV11-2 and J usage is TRBJ2-7; D ambiguous. V shed 2 bases and J shed 3 bases, with 14 bases lying between them. Germline V gives CDR1 SGHAT, CDR2 FQNNGV. The CDR3 runs 15 residues. Full variable domain (rest looked up from reference TRBV11-2 and TRBJ2-7): EAGVAQSPRYKIIEKRQSVAFWCNPISGHATLYWYQQILGQGPKLLIQFQNNGVVDDSQLPKDRFSAERLKGVDSTLKIQPAKLEDSAVYLCASSLYLASNYEQYFGPGTRLTVT.

V usage is TRBV15 and J usage is TRBJ2-2, with D unclear. In germline, CDR1 is LNHNV, CDR2 YYDKDF (reference sequence). The CDR3 is made up of 12 amino acids. V lost 5 bases and J 6 bases, leaving 7 bases between the germline ends. The CDR3 bases are TGTGCCACCAGCGGTTATGCCGGGGAGCTGTTTTTT. This translates into CATSGYAGELFF.

There are a few counts of this clone. V usage is TRBV28 and J usage is TRBJ2-1; tentative D call: TRBD2 (7 bases). Trimming left V 5 bases short and J 7 bases short, with 18 bases between. The CDR3 is made up of 15 amino acids. Germline CDR1 is MDHEN and CDR2 is SYDVKM. CDR3 amino acids: CASSGGGSRGNEQFF. The CDR3 DNA follows: TGTGCCAGCAGTGGGGGCGGGAGCCGAGGTAATGAGCAGTTCTTC.

This chain links TRBV7-2 with TRBJ2-7, with 8 bases fitting TRBD2. Trimming removed 1 base from V and 6 bases from J; junction bases left unmatched: 11. Germline V gene data show CDR1 as SGHTA and CDR2 as FQGNSA. The CDR3 is made up of 16 amino acids. CDR3 DNA: TGTGCCAGCAGCTTAGTGAGCGGGAGAGCGTGGCTCGAGCAGTACTTC. Translated: CASSLVSGRAWLEQYF.

This clone came up a few times. The J gene is TRBJ2-1, the V gene TRBV6-5, with TRBD2 matching 8 bases. From germline, CDR1 is MNHEY and CDR2 SVGAGI. The CDR3 runs to 15 residues. J lost 9 bases, V lost 0 bases, and 7 bases had no gene match. The CDR3 sequence: CASSYSRAGVSEQFF. As DNA, the CDR3 is TGTGCCAGCAGTTACTCCCGAGCGGGAGTAAGTGAGCAGTTCTTC.

This clone was counted between two and nine times. V is TRBV30 and J is TRBJ1-2; the D gene is possibly TRBD1 (6 bases). Germline CDR1 is GTSNPN and CDR2 is SVGIG (reference sequence). CDR3 length equals 14 residues. Trimming pared 5 bases from V and 4 bases from J, leaving 17 bases between. This CDR3 reads CAWRTYRVPYGYTF. The CDR3 DNA sequence: TGTGCCTGGCGAACCTACAGGGTTCCCTATGGCTACACCTTC.

This clone was seen only a few times. The V and J genes are TRBV14 and TRBJ1-1; D remains unclear. Germline lookup yields CDR1 SGHDN and CDR2 FVKESK. The ends were cut back, 0 bases at V and 5 bases at J, with 16 bases in the middle. The length of the CDR3 is 16 residues. The CDR3 nucleotides are TGTGCCAGCAGCCAAGATCGACCGGGTCTGGGAACTGAAGCTTTCTTT. Encoded protein: CASSQDRPGLGTEAFF.

The sample holds a few counts of this clone. The J gene is TRBJ2-1, the V gene TRBV28, with TRBD1 matching over 9 bases. This CDR3 is 14 amino acids long. V lost 6 bases, J lost 6 bases, and 6 bases stayed unmatched. The germline CDR1 and CDR2 sequences are MDHEN and SYDVKM. The CDR3, as DNA: TGTGCCAGCAGCCCCGGGACAGGGACCAATGAGCAGTTCTTC. It encodes CASSPGTGTNEQFF.

V is TRBV9 and J is TRBJ1-2; TRBD1 might be the D (5 bases). The length of the CDR3 is 14 residues. From germline, CDR1 is SGDLS and CDR2 YYNGEE. Trimming cost V 4 bases and J 1 base, with 11 bases left between them. CDR3 bases: TGTGCCAGCAGCCCTTCGACAGTTAACTATGGCTACACCTTC. It yields the protein CASSPSTVNYGYTF.

This rearrangement joins TRBV28 to TRBJ1-2; no clear D. Trimming took 2 bases from V and 5 from J, leaving 9 bases between them. The CDR3 is 13 amino acids. Germline CDR1 and CDR2: MDHEN and SYDVKM. The CDR3 spells CASSLNGDYGYTF. Written as DNA, the CDR3 is TGTGCCAGCAGTTTAAACGGGGATTATGGCTACACCTTC.

This clone was seen a handful of times. This sequence joins TRBV6-6 and TRBJ1-2, with 12 bases that match TRBD1. V shed 5 bases and J 8 bases; nucleotides not matched to a gene: 6. Germline CDR1 reads MNHNY; CDR2 reads SVGAGI (reference sequence). The CDR3 loop spans 14 amino acids. The CDR3 DNA is TGTGCCAGCAGTACGGGACAGGGGGCGCGGGGCTACACCTTC. Its protein product is CASSTGQGARGYTF.

This clone was picked up a small number of times. The V call is TRBV7-2, the J call TRBJ2-5, with 8 bases aligning to TRBD1. Germline CDR1 is SGHTA and CDR2 is FQGNSA. The CDR3 loop spans 14 amino acids. With V trimmed by 5 bases and J by 9 bases, 11 bases remained unmatched. CDR3 coding DNA: TGTGCCAGCAGCGCCGACAGGGGCCCATGGCCCCAGTACTTC. It codes for CASSADRGPWPQYF.